The 17 T cell receptor beta chains given below trace back to one sample, sequenced in a study of beta chain features in type 1 diabetes. Sequenced material consisted of expressed TCRB transcripts (all of the isolated RNA was reverse transcribed). This table comes from immunoSEQ multiplex PCR, and its TCRdb copy is limited to in-frame clones, with some not included. In the table there are roughly 140,000 clones, approximately 12% of which are singletons. Input material: central memory CD4+ T cells from blood. The receptors were sampled from a man aged 18 to 35 in good health.

The genes are TRBV9 and TRBJ2-2; D is possibly TRBD2 (5 bases). CDR1 and CDR2 (germline): SGDLS, YYNGEE. This CDR3 region has 14 residues. Deletions cut 0 bases from V and 6 bases from J, with 9 bases between. This chain's CDR3 is CASSVEGAAGELFF. In DNA, the CDR3 is TGTGCCAGCAGCGTAGAGGGAGCCGCCGGGGAGCTGTTTTTT.

CDR3 bases: TGTGCCAGCAGCGTCGGGACTTTAGATACGCAGTATTTT. Protein sequence: CASSVGTLDTQYF. V usage is TRBV7-9 and J usage is TRBJ2-3; a possible D gene is TRBD2 (6 bases). The CDR3 spans 13 residues. Germline V gene sequence: CDR1 SEHNR, CDR2 FQNEAQ (reference sequence). Trimming removed 5 bases from V and 5 bases from J, with 11 bases in between.

The CDR3 nucleotides read TGTGCCAGCAGCCGACAGGCCGGGACAGGGGAACATGGCTACACCTTC. Its protein product is CASSRQAGTGEHGYTF. The J gene is TRBJ1-2, the V gene TRBV14, with 10 bases fitting TRBD1. The V segment lost 4 bases and the J segment 6 bases; nucleotides outside the gene matches: 11. The germline V gene has CDR1 SGHDN and CDR2 FVKESK. The CDR3 has 16 residues.

Worth noting for this clone: The same CDR3 also results from other DNA sequences found in this sample. This chain links TRBV5-1 with TRBJ2-5; D unclear. Trimming removed 4 bases at V and 2 bases at J, with 3 bases between. The CDR3 is made up of 11 amino acids. The germline gives CDR1 SGHRS, CDR2 YFSETQ. CDR3 bases: TGCGCCAGCAGCGAGCAAGAGACCCAGTACTTC. Amino acid sequence: CASSEQETQYF.

J is TRBJ2-2 and V is TRBV18; D could derive from TRBD1 or TRBD2 (5 bases each). This CDR3 is 17 amino acids long. Germline V gene lookup returns CDR1 KGHSH and CDR2 LQKENI. V shed 0 bases and J shed 4 bases, with 15 bases lying between them. The CDR3 DNA sequence: TGTGCCAGCTCACCACCGGTTCGAGGGACCGGCACCGGGGAGCTGTTTTTT. Translation: CASSPPVRGTGTGELFF.

The chain joins TRBV28 to TRBJ2-1, with TRBD2 identical over 12 bases. After removal of 5 bases from V and 8 bases from J, the junction contained 7 bases not matched to a gene. Germline V gene sequence: CDR1 MDHEN, CDR2 SYDVKM. The CDR3 is made up of 15 amino acids. The CDR3 DNA is TGTGCCAGCAGTGTTCCGGGACTAGCGGGCCATGAGCAGTTCTTC. This translates into CASSVPGLAGHEQFF.

This clone was observed a handful of times. The chain recombines TRBV7-2 with TRBJ2-1; D is unclear. The CDR3 length is 13 residues. With 0 bases removed from V and 2 bases from J, the gap between germline ends came to 2 bases. Germline CDR1 is SGHTA and CDR2 is FQGNSA. The DNA for the CDR3 is TGTGCCAGCAGCTTAGCGGCCTACAATGAGCAGTTCTTC. Translating it yields CASSLAAYNEQFF. Based on the CDR3 plus reference TRBV7-2 and TRBJ2-1, the full variable domain is GAGVSQSPSNKVTEKGKDVELRCDPISGHTALYWYRQSLGQGLEFLIYFQGNSAPDKSGLPSDRFSAERTGGSVSTLTIQRTQQEDSAVYLCASSLAAYNEQFFGPGTRLTVL.

The V gene is TRBV7-2, the J gene TRBJ1-2; D is undetermined. The length of the CDR3 is 12 residues. V lost 2 bases, J lost 8 bases, and 9 bases lay in between. Germline V CDR1 and CDR2: SGHTA, FQGNSA. The CDR3 region is CASSLFTAGYTF. The CDR3, as DNA: TGTGCCAGCAGCTTATTCACGGCAGGCTACACCTTC.

This clone was counted between two and nine times. The chain has TRBV6-1 and TRBJ1-1; D gene uncertain. Between the trimmed V and J ends, which lost 10 bases and 0 bases, there was a span of 6 bases. From germline, CDR1 is MNHNS and CDR2 SASEGT. This CDR3 has 11 amino acids. The CDR3 region has the DNA TGTGCCACCCACATGAACACTGAAGCTTTCTTT. Residues: CATHMNTEAFF.

The rearrangement links TRBV4-2 to TRBJ2-5; tentative D call: TRBD2 (5 bases). Germline lookup yields CDR1 LGHNA and CDR2 YNFKEQ. There are 17 residues in the CDR3. Trimming cost V 0 bases and J 4 bases, with 18 bases left between them. CDR3 region: CASSQDFREFRGETQYF. The CDR3 DNA follows: TGTGCCAGCAGCCAAGATTTTCGTGAGTTCCGGGGAGAGACCCAGTACTTC.

The genes are TRBV4-3 and TRBJ1-4, with D possibly matching TRBD1 (5 bases). With 0 bases removed from V and 10 bases from J, the gap between germline ends came to 12 bases. The length of the CDR3 is 14 residues. The germline V gene encodes CDR1 LGHNA and CDR2 YSLEER. The CDR3 protein is CASSQEQIQGKLFF. In DNA, the CDR3 is TGCGCCAGCAGCCAAGAACAAATTCAGGGAAAACTGTTTTTT.

The chain has TRBV29-1 and TRBJ2-5, with D tentatively TRBD2 (5 bases). Germline assignment: CDR1 SQVTM and CDR2 ANQGSEA. The CDR3 covers 15 residues. V was pared by 8 bases and J by 0 bases, with 19 bases between. CDR3 bases: TGCAGCCTCCGCGGGCGCCCTAACGACCAAGAGACCCAGTACTTC. Translated, it gives CSLRGRPNDQETQYF.

The CDR3 DNA reads as TGCGCCAGCAGCCAAGATACAGGGAGGCAGCCCCAGCATTTT. Its protein is CASSQDTGRQPQHF. This chain connects TRBV4-3 to TRBJ1-5; D is perhaps TRBD1 (6 bases). CDR1 and CDR2 (germline): LGHNA, YSLEER. V was trimmed by 0 bases and J by 7 bases, leaving 10 bases between them. The CDR3 contains 14 residues.

This clone was seen a few times. The rearrangement joins TRBV25-1 to TRBJ2-1, with 8 bases identical to TRBD2. Germline lookup yields CDR1 MGHDK and CDR2 SYGVNS. Trimming took 3 bases from V and 8 from J; bases not matched to a gene: 6. This CDR3 is 14 amino acids long. CDR3 sequence: CASSDRGRRYEQFF. Written as DNA, the CDR3 is TGTGCCAGCAGTGACCGCGGGAGGCGGTATGAGCAGTTCTTC.

The chain joins TRBV5-1 to TRBJ2-3; 8 bases are shared with TRBD1. The CDR3 extends over 14 amino acids. The germline CDR1 and CDR2 sequences are SGHRS and YFSETQ. V gave up 4 bases and J gave up 4 bases; unmatched junction bases: 5. The chain's CDR3 is CASSARDRSDTQYF. CDR3 DNA: TGCGCCAGCAGCGCCCGGGACAGGTCAGATACGCAGTATTTT.

In this sample, this clone turned up a few times. The chain combines TRBV7-2 with TRBJ2-7; 7 bases are shared with TRBD1. The CDR3 runs 14 residues. With 4 bases clipped from V and 3 bases from J, the junction kept 6 bases outside the gene matches. Germline V CDR1 and CDR2: SGHTA, FQGNSA. The CDR3 DNA follows: TGTGCCAGCAGCTGGTCGGGACAGAACTACGAGCAGTACTTC. This codes for CASSWSGQNYEQYF.

The chain employs TRBV9 and TRBJ2-3, with 12 positions matching TRBD2. J was trimmed by 2 bases and V by 4 bases; bases with no gene match: 2. The CDR3 is 15 amino acids. From germline, CDR1 is SGDLS and CDR2 YYNGEE. The CDR3 reads CASSPSGRVTDTQYF. The CDR3 nucleotides are TGTGCCAGCAGCCCTAGCGGGAGGGTCACAGATACGCAGTATTTT. Variable domain in full (rest from reference TRBV9 and TRBJ2-3): DSGVTQTPKHLITATGQRVTLRCSPRSGDLSVYWYQQSLDQGLQFLIQYYNGEERAKGNILERFSAQQFPDLHSELNLSSLELGDSALYFCASSPSGRVTDTQYFGPGTRLTVL.